One sample yielded the 6 T cell receptor beta chains listed below, sequenced in a study of T cell responses to AZD1222 COVID-19 vaccine. The data were produced by immunoSEQ multiplex PCR, yet TCRdb's version contains in-frame clones alone and is incomplete. The sample lists under 100,000 clones; roughly 85% were seen once. Sample: peripheral blood, taken on day 0 of AZD1222 vaccination. These receptors all come from an adult in good health.

The V and J genes are TRBV2 and TRBJ2-5, with 12 bases identical to TRBD2. In germline, CDR1 is SNHLY, CDR2 FYNNEI. V shed 5 bases, J shed 0 bases, and the junction held 4 bases outside the gene matches. The CDR3 runs to 16 residues. Here the CDR3 reads CASSIGLAGYQETQYF. The CDR3 DNA follows: TGTGCCAGCAGTATCGGACTAGCGGGGTACCAAGAGACCCAGTACTTC.

The chain links TRBV9 to TRBJ2-3; 14 bases line up with TRBD2. The ends lost 5 bases at V and 5 bases at J; junction bases unmatched: 4. Germline V gene sequence: CDR1 SGDLS, CDR2 YYNGEE. The CDR3 contains 15 residues. This CDR3 is CASSGTSGRGDTQYF. The CDR3 DNA reads TGTGCCAGCAGTGGGACTAGCGGGAGAGGAGATACGCAGTATTTT.

The J gene is TRBJ1-2, the V gene TRBV19, with TRBD1 as a possible D gene (5 bases). CDR1 and CDR2 from the germline V gene are LNHDA and SQIVND (reference sequence). Trimming shortened V by 3 bases and J by 4 bases, and 12 bases separated the two germline ends. CDR3 length equals 14 residues. The CDR3 nucleotides are TGTGCCAGTAGTATCTCTCCGACAGCCTATGGCTACACCTTC. It translates to CASSISPTAYGYTF.

The J gene is TRBJ2-1, the V gene TRBV13, with 9 bases lining up with TRBD2. Germline V gene sequence: CDR1 PRHDT, CDR2 FYEKMQ (reference sequence). With V trimmed by 6 bases and J by 8 bases, 17 bases remained unmatched. CDR3 length: 17 amino acids. The CDR3 reads CASRGWGSGSFEDEQFF. CDR3 coding DNA: TGTGCCAGCAGGGGATGGGGTAGCGGGAGCTTCGAGGATGAGCAGTTCTTC.

The chain links TRBV6-6 to TRBJ2-7, with D possibly matching TRBD1 (5 bases). Germline V gene data show CDR1 as MNHNY and CDR2 as SVGAGI (reference sequence). The CDR3 extends over 15 amino acids. V was clipped by 7 bases and J by 4 bases, with 20 bases between them. The CDR3 DNA sequence: TGTGCCAGCAAGGATATGTTAATTGGGGCATACGAGCAGTACTTC. The encoded protein is CASKDMLIGAYEQYF.

This chain uses TRBV19 with TRBJ2-7; the D gene is possibly TRBD1 (6 bases). This CDR3 is 13 amino acids long. CDR1 LNHDA and CDR2 SQIVND come from the germline V gene (reference sequence). Trimming pared 3 bases from V and 5 bases from J, leaving 11 bases between. The CDR3, as DNA: TGTGCCAGTAGTATTGTACAGGGCCACGAGCAGTACTTC. It specifies CASSIVQGHEQYF.